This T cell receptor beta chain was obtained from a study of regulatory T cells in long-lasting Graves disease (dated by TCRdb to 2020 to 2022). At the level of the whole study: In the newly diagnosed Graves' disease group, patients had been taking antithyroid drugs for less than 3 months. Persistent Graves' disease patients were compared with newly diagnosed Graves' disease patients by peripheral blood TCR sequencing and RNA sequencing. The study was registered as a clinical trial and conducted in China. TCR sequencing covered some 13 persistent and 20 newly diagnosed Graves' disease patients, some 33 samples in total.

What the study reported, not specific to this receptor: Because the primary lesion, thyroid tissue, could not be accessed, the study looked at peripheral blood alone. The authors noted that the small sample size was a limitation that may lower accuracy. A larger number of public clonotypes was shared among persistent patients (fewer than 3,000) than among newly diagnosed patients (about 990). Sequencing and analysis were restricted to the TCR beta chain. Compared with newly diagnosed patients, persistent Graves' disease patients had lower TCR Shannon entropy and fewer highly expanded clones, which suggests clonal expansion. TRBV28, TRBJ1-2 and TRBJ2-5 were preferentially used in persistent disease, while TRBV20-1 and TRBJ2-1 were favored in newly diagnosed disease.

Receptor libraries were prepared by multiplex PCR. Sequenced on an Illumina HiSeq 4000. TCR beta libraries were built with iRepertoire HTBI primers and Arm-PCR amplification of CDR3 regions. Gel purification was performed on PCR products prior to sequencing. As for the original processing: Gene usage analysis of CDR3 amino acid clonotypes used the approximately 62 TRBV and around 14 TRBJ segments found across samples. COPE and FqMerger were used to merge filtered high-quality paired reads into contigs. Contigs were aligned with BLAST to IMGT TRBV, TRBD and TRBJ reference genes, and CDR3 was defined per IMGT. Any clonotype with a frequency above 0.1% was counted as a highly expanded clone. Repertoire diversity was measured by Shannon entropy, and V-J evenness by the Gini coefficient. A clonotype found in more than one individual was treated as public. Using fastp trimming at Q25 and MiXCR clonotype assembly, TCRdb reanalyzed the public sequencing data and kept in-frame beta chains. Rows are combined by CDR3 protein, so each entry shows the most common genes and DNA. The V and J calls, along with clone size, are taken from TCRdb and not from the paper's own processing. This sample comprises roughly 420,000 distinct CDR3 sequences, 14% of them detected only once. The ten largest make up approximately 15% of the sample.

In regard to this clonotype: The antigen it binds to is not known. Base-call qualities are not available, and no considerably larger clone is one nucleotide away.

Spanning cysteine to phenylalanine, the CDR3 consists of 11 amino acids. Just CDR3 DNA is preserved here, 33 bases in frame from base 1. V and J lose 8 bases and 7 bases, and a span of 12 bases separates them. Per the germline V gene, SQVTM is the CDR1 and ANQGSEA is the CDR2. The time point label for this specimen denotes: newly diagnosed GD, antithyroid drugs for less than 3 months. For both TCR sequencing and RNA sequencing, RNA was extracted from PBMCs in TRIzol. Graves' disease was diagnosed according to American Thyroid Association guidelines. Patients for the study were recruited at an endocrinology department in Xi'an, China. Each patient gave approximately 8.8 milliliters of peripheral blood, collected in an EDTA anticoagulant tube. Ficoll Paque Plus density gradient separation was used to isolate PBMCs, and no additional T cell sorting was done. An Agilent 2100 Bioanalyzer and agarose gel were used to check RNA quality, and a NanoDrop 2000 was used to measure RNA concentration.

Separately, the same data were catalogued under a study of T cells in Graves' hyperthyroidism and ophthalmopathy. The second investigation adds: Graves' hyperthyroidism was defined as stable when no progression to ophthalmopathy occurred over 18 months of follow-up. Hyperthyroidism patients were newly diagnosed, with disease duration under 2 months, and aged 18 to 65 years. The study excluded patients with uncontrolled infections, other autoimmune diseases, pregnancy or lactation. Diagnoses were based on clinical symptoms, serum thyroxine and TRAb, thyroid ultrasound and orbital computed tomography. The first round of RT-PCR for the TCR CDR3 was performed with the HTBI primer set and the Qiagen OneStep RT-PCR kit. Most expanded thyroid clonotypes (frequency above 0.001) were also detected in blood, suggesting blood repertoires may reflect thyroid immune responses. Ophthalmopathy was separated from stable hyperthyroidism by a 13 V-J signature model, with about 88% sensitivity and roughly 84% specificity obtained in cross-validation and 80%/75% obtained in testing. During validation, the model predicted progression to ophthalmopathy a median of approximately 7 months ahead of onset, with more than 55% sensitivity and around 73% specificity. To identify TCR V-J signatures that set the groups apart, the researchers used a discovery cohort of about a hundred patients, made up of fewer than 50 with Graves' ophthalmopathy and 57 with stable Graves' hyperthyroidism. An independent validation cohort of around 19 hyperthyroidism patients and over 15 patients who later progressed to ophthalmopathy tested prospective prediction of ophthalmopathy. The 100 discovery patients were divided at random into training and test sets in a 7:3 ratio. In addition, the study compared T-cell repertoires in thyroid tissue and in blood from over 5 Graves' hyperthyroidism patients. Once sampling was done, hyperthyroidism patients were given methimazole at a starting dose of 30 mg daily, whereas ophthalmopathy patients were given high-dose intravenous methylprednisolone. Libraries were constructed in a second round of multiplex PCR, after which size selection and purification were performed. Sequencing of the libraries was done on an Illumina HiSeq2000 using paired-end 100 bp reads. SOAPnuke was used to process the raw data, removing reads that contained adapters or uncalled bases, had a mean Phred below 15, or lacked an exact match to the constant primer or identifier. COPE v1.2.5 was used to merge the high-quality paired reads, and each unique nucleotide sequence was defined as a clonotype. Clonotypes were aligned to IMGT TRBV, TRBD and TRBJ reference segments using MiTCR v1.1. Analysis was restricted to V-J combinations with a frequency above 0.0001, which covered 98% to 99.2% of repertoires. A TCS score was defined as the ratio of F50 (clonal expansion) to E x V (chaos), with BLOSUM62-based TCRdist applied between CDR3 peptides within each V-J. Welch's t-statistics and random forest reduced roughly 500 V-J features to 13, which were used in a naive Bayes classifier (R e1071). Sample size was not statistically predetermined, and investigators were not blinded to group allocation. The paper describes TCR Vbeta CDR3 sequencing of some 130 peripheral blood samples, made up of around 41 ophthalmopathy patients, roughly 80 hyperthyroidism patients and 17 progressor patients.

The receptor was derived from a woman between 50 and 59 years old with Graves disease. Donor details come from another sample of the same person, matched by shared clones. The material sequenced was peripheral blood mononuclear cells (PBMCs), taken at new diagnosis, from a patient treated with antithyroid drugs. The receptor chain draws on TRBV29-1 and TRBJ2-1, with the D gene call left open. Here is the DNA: TGCAGCCCCAGAGTCAGGAATGAGCAGTTCTTC. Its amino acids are CSPRVRNEQFF.